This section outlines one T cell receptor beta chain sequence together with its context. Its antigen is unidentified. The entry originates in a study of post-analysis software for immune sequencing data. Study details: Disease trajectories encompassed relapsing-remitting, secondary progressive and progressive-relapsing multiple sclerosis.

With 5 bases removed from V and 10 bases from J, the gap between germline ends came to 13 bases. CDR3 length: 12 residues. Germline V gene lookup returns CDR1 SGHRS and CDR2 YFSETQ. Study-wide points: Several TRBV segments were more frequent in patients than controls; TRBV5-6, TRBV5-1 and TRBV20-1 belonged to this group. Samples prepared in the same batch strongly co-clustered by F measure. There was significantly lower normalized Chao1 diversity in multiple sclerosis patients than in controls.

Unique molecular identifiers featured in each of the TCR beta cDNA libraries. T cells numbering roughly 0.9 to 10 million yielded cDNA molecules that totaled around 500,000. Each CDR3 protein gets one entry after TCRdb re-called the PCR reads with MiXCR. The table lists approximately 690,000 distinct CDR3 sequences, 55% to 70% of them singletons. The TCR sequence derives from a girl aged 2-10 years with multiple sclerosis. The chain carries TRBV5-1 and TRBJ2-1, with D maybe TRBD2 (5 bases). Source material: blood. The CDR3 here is CASSFTRVEQFF. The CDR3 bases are TGCGCCAGCAGTTTTACTAGGGTCGAGCAGTTCTTC.